Shown below are 10 T cell receptor beta chains from a single sample sequenced in a study of blood T cells in healthy people across ages. Primers used in a second PCR of roughly 7 to 12 cycles were a sample-barcoded 5' primer and a J-beta primer mix. TCRdb reprocessed the 5' RACE reads with MiXCR, giving one entry per CDR3 protein. The table records 800,000 to 1,000,000 distinct CDR3 sequences, about 48% of them present only once. The sample consisted of blood. All receptors come from a man younger than 45 in good health.

The genes are TRBV24-1 and TRBJ1-2; 12 nucleotides match TRBD1. V was clipped by 4 bases and J by 8 bases; unmatched bases: 10. Germline V CDR1 and CDR2: KGHDR, SFDVKD. The length of the CDR3 is 16 residues. Here the CDR3 reads CATSEPEGQGARGYTF. In DNA, the CDR3 is TGTGCCACCAGTGAGCCGGAGGGACAGGGGGCGCGAGGCTACACCTTC.

The chain recombines TRBV28 with TRBJ1-5, with D perhaps TRBD1 (6 bases). Trimming shortened V by 4 bases and J by 1 base, and 17 bases separated the two germline ends. The germline CDR1 and CDR2 sequences are MDHEN and SYDVKM. This CDR3 region has 17 residues. The CDR3, as DNA: TGTGCCAGCAGTTCCAAATCGCTCCAGGGGAGCAATCAGCCCCAGCATTTT. It specifies CASSSKSLQGSNQPQHF.

This chain joins TRBV5-1 and TRBJ2-4; 10 nucleotides line up with TRBD2. Per germline, CDR1 SGHRS and CDR2 YFSETQ. Losses at the gene ends were 4 bases for V and 3 bases for J; bases not matched to a gene: 7. The CDR3 contains 16 residues. The CDR3 loop is CASSLWSGGGKNIQYF. The CDR3 DNA follows: TGCGCCAGCAGCCTGTGGAGCGGGGGGGGCAAAAACATTCAGTACTTC.

V gene TRBV19 combines with J gene TRBJ2-1; 7 nucleotides match TRBD2. The length of the CDR3 is 16 residues. Germline V gene sequence: CDR1 LNHDA, CDR2 SQIVND (reference sequence). With V trimmed by 3 bases and J by 11 bases, 16 bases remained unmatched. CDR3: CASSMGGDGNWAKQFF. CDR3 bases: TGTGCCAGTAGTATGGGAGGGGACGGGAATTGGGCTAAGCAGTTCTTC.

V and J are TRBV9 and TRBJ2-3; D tentatively reads TRBD1 or TRBD2 (5 bases each). V lost 7 bases and J 3 bases, leaving 18 bases between the germline ends. Germline-derived CDR1 and CDR2 are SGDLS and YYNGEE. The CDR3 has 15 residues. CDR3 protein: CASCRGLGETDTQYF. CDR3 nucleotide sequence: TGTGCCAGCTGTCGGGGATTGGGGGAGACAGATACGCAGTATTTT.

J is TRBJ1-2 and V is TRBV29-1; TRBD1 aligns across 10 bases. With V trimmed by 6 bases and J by 6 bases, 4 bases remained unmatched. The CDR3 contains 12 residues. Per germline, CDR1 SQVTM and CDR2 ANQGSEA. CDR3 sequence reads: CSVTGGADGYTF. The CDR3 DNA follows: TGCAGCGTGACAGGGGGCGCGGATGGCTACACCTTC. The full variable domain, rest sourced from reference TRBV29-1 and TRBJ1-2, is SAVISQKPSRDICQRGTSLTIQCQVDSQVTMMFWYRQQPGQSLTLIATANQGSEATYESGFVIDKFPISRPNLTFSTLTVSNMSPEDSSIYLCSVTGGADGYTFGSGTRLTVV.

The chain uses TRBV5-1 and TRBJ2-1; no clear D gene. The CDR3 runs to 14 residues. The germline V and J ends were trimmed by 4 bases and 4 bases, with 12 bases remaining between them. CDR1 and CDR2 from the germline V gene are SGHRS and YFSETQ. The CDR3 protein is CASSPLEAYNEQFF. CDR3 coding DNA: TGCGCCAGCAGCCCTTTGGAAGCTTACAATGAGCAGTTCTTC.

This clonotype has a count of ten or more. The chain couples TRBV20-1 to TRBJ2-6; a possible D gene is TRBD1 (6 bases). Trimming cost V 6 bases and J 2 bases, with 17 bases left between them. The germline V gene has CDR1 DFQATT and CDR2 SNEGSKA (reference sequence). This CDR3 contains 16 residues. In DNA form, the CDR3 reads TGCAGTGCGTATCTGACAGGAACCACTGGGGCCAACGTCCTGACTTTC. As protein: CSAYLTGTTGANVLTF.

V and J are TRBV6-6 and TRBJ1-1; D perhaps matches TRBD1 (6 bases). CDR1 and CDR2 (germline): MNHNY, SVGAGI (reference sequence). This CDR3 has 14 amino acids. V shed 2 bases and J shed 7 bases, with 14 bases lying between them. This chain's CDR3 is CASSYGGARVEAFF. The CDR3 region has the DNA TGTGCCAGCAGTTACGGGGGGGCTCGCGTTGAAGCTTTCTTT.

V and J are TRBV5-1 and TRBJ2-3; TRBD2 is a possible D gene (5 bases). The V and J ends lost 4 bases and 4 bases respectively, with 13 bases between them. The CDR3 totals 14 residues. Germline CDR1 SGHRS, CDR2 YFSETQ. The CDR3 sequence: CASSPYSVPDTQYF. The DNA for the CDR3 is TGCGCCAGCAGCCCTTATAGCGTCCCAGATACGCAGTATTTT.